These 19 T cell receptor beta chains share one sample of origin, sequenced in a study of T-cell reconstitution after alpha-beta-depleted transplantation in children. Unique molecular identifiers were built into the TCRbeta library. TCRdb recomputed calls from the PCR reads with MiXCR, one row per CDR3 protein. The sample lists around 380,000 distinct CDR3 sequences; roughly a tenth were seen once. The specimen was PBMCs from the stem cell graft donor, collected from the stem cell graft. The receptors originated from a human donor who donated a stem cell graft to a child with acute myeloid leukemia.

The V and J genes are TRBV9 and TRBJ2-1; D may be TRBD2 (6 bases). Deletions cut 0 bases from V and 5 bases from J, with 12 bases between. This CDR3 is 15 amino acids long. The germline V gene encodes CDR1 SGDLS and CDR2 YYNGEE. CDR3 bases: TGTGCCAGCAGCGTAGCCGGGGGTCGGAACAATGAGCAGTTCTTC. Amino acids: CASSVAGGRNNEQFF.

This clonotype has a count of ten or more. The chain has TRBV20-1 and TRBJ1-6, with D maybe TRBD1 (5 bases). With 1 base removed from V and 5 bases from J, the gap between germline ends came to 12 bases. This CDR3 comprises 15 residues. CDR1 is DFQATT and CDR2 is SNEGSKA in the germline V gene (reference sequence). CDR3: CSARAGESNNSPLHF. The CDR3 nucleotides read TGCAGTGCTAGAGCGGGGGAATCCAATAATTCACCCCTCCACTTT.

The rearrangement links TRBV7-2 to TRBJ2-7; D not resolved. The CDR3 has 14 amino acids. Trimming took off 1 base at V and 3 bases at J, with 10 bases between the two ends. Germline V gives CDR1 SGHTA, CDR2 FQGNSA. CDR3 nucleotides: TGTGCCAGCAGCTTAGGTAGGGCCGTCTACGAGCAGTACTTC. Its translation: CASSLGRAVYEQYF. Using reference TRBV7-2 and TRBJ2-7 for the parts outside the CDR3, the full variable domain is GAGVSQSPSNKVTEKGKDVELRCDPISGHTALYWYRQSLGQGLEFLIYFQGNSAPDKSGLPSDRFSAERTGGSVSTLTIQRTQQEDSAVYLCASSLGRAVYEQYFGPGTRLTVT.

The chain employs TRBV6-4 and TRBJ2-1; D possibly corresponds to TRBD1 (6 bases). Germline-derived CDR1 and CDR2 are MRHNA and SNTAGT. V was shortened by 3 bases and J by 10 bases, with 10 bases between the two germline ends. CDR3 length: 12 amino acids. CDR3 in DNA: TGTGCCAGCAGTGAAGGAAGGGGGGAGCAGTTCTTC. This translates into CASSEGRGEQFF.

The sample holds a few counts of this clonotype. The V and J genes are TRBV20-1 and TRBJ1-2; TRBD1 matches at 8 bases. The trim removed 2 bases at V and 5 bases at J, leaving 7 bases unmatched. The germline V gene has CDR1 DFQATT and CDR2 SNEGSKA (reference sequence). The CDR3 sequence is 14 residues long. The CDR3 DNA is TGCAGTGCTAGAACCGGACAGGGATGGTATGGCTACACCTTC. Translating it yields CSARTGQGWYGYTF.

This clonotype was seen a handful of times. J is TRBJ2-7 and V is TRBV11-2; D remains ambiguous. This CDR3 is built from 14 residues. CDR1 SGHAT and CDR2 FQNNGV come from the germline V gene. Trimming took 1 base from V and 3 from J, leaving 10 bases between them. The CDR3 spells CASSLGVDIYEQYF. The CDR3 nucleotides are TGTGCCAGCAGCTTAGGGGTCGATATCTACGAGCAGTACTTC.

J is TRBJ2-5 and V is TRBV24-1, with 7 bases identical to TRBD1. Germline loops: CDR1 KGHDR, CDR2 SFDVKD. The J segment lost 1 base and the V segment lost 3 bases, leaving 4 bases of the junction unmatched. The CDR3 has 15 amino acids. The CDR3: CATSDAQGPQETQYF. The CDR3 DNA sequence: TGTGCCACCAGTGATGCACAGGGGCCCCAAGAGACCCAGTACTTC.

This clonotype appeared a few times. The chain has TRBV7-2 and TRBJ2-1; the D gene is possibly TRBD1 (6 bases). V dropped 7 bases and J dropped 3 bases, with 16 bases sitting between them. Germline V lookup: CDR1 SGHTA, CDR2 FQGNSA. The CDR3 is 15 residues long. As DNA, the CDR3 is TGTGCCAGCAACCAAAGGGGGATCCTCTACAATGAGCAGTTCTTC. As protein: CASNQRGILYNEQFF.

This chain links TRBV18 with TRBJ2-7; D is unresolved. The CDR3 sequence is 15 residues long. The germline gives CDR1 KGHSH, CDR2 LQKENI. V was pared by 3 bases and J by 8 bases, with 20 bases between. This CDR3 reads CASSPITNDARKQYF. Written as DNA, the CDR3 is TGTGCCAGCTCACCGATAACAAATGACGCGCGTAAGCAGTACTTC.

At least ten counts were recorded for this clonotype. J is TRBJ1-2 and V is TRBV6-6; D unclear. The CDR3 runs to 11 residues. From germline, CDR1 is MNHNY and CDR2 SVGAGI (reference sequence). Trimming removed 10 bases at V and 2 bases at J, with 8 bases between. DNA for the CDR3: TGTGCCATTTCGACGAACTATGGCTACACCTTC. Amino acids: CAISTNYGYTF.

This clonotype was detected ten times or more. The rearrangement joins TRBV27 to TRBJ1-1, with 7 bases aligning to TRBD1. There are 15 residues in the CDR3. After removal of 6 bases from V and 0 bases from J, the junction contained 7 bases not matched to a gene. Germline V gene lookup returns CDR1 MNHEY and CDR2 SMNVEV (reference sequence). CDR3 sequence: CASSPTGLMNTEAFF. Written as DNA, the CDR3 is TGTGCCAGCAGCCCGACAGGGTTAATGAACACTGAAGCTTTCTTT.

The gene calls are TRBV20-1 and TRBJ2-3, with TRBD2 as a possible D gene (6 bases). CDR1 and CDR2 (germline): DFQATT, SNEGSKA (reference sequence). V lost 2 bases to trimming and J lost 0 bases, with 18 bases between them. The CDR3 runs 17 residues. The CDR3 here is CSARPVGYGTSTDTQYF. The DNA of the CDR3 is TGCAGTGCTAGACCCGTAGGGTACGGGACTAGCACAGATACGCAGTATTTT.

This clonotype occurred a few times. This chain uses TRBV6-2 or TRBV6-3 with TRBJ2-7; D is perhaps TRBD1 (6 bases). The germline CDR1 and CDR2 sequences are MNHEY and SVGEGT. This CDR3 has 13 amino acids. V gave up 9 bases and J gave up 6 bases, with 18 bases separating them. In DNA, the CDR3 is TGTGCCAGTGAAGGACAGCCTTATGCCGAGCAGTACTTC. This encodes CASEGQPYAEQYF.

The chain couples TRBV5-5 to TRBJ2-3, with 7 bases identical to TRBD1. Germline-derived CDR1 and CDR2 are SGHKS and YYEKEE (reference sequence). J lost 2 bases, V lost 4 bases, and 4 bases had no gene match. This CDR3 is built from 14 residues. CDR3 loop: CASSPGTDTDTQYF. Written as DNA, the CDR3 is TGTGCCAGCAGCCCCGGGACAGACACAGATACGCAGTATTTT.

V is TRBV5-1 and J is TRBJ1-1, with D perhaps TRBD1 (5 bases). Germline V gene data show CDR1 as SGHRS and CDR2 as YFSETQ. V was cut by 5 bases and J by 3 bases, with 17 bases left in between. This CDR3 contains 15 residues. CDR3 coding DNA: TGCGCCAGCAGGGGTCTTGGGGCCGGGGACACTGAAGCTTTCTTT. This translates into CASRGLGAGDTEAFF.

This clonotype was counted at least ten times. V usage is TRBV7-9 and J usage is TRBJ2-3; 10 bases are a match to TRBD2. The CDR3 is 13 residues long. Germline CDR1 reads SEHNR; CDR2 reads FQNEAQ (reference sequence). V gave up 0 bases and J gave up 14 bases; unmatched junction bases: 5. This CDR3 is CASSLATGLALYF. The DNA of the CDR3 is TGTGCCAGCAGCTTAGCGACGGGACTAGCGTTGTATTTT.

This clonotype appeared many times. The chain couples TRBV7-9 to TRBJ1-5; no firm D call. V lost 6 bases and J 7 bases, leaving 13 bases between the germline ends. The CDR3 loop spans 13 amino acids. The germline CDR1 and CDR2 sequences are SEHNR and FQNEAQ (reference sequence). DNA of the CDR3: TGTGCCAGCAGAGATTCCATAGACCAGCCCCAGCATTTT. Its translation: CASRDSIDQPQHF.

The chain joins TRBV25-1 to TRBJ1-5; no definite D call. The ends were cut back, 3 bases at V and 0 bases at J, with 12 bases in the middle. Looked up from germline, CDR1 is MGHDK and CDR2 is SYGVNS. The CDR3 length is 16 residues. For the CDR3, the DNA is TGTGCCAGCAGTGATGGCCCTGGGAGTAGCAATCAGCCCCAGCATTTT. Translation gives CASSDGPGSSNQPQHF.

The chain has TRBV5-1 and TRBJ2-3; no firm D call. The germline V gene has CDR1 SGHRS and CDR2 YFSETQ. The CDR3 totals 14 residues. V dropped 1 base and J dropped 4 bases, with 10 bases sitting between them. CDR3 coding DNA: TGCGCCAGCAGCTTGTCCCAGGCGGCAGATACGCAGTATTTT. Protein product: CASSLSQAADTQYF. Variable domain in full (rest from reference TRBV5-1 and TRBJ2-3): KAGVTQTPRYLIKTRGQQVTLSCSPISGHRSVSWYQQTPGQGLQFLFEYFSETQRNKGNFPGRFSGRQFSNSRSEMNVSTLELGDSALYLCASSLSQAADTQYFGPGTRLTVL.